One T cell receptor beta chain is described in this entry. UMIs and a universal primer site were added when TCR cDNA was made by 5'RACE template switching. Using its own MiXCR run on the 5' RACE reads, TCRdb lists one record per CDR3 protein. The sample lists around 260,000 distinct CDR3 sequences, about 5% occurring once. The data stem from a study of T cells after yellow fever vaccination. From germline, CDR1 is SEHNR and CDR2 FQNEAQ (reference sequence). V was pared by 6 bases and J by 8 bases, with 7 bases of the junction left unmatched. CDR3 size: 14 residues. V gene TRBV7-9 combines with J gene TRBJ2-1, with 10 bases fitting TRBD1. This receptor was obtained from a man in his late teens or twenties who received the YFV17D yellow fever vaccine. The specimen comprised CD4+ T cells sorted from PBMCs, sampled on the day of the yellow fever booster vaccination. DNA of the CDR3: TGTGCCAGCAGTCTGACAGGGGGCCTTGATGAGCAGTTCTTC. Translation gives CASSLTGGLDEQFF.